The following is a T cell receptor (beta chain) sequence with its context. Its antigen is not known. Sequence data for DNA of cultured CD4+ T cells were generated by the Oncomine TCR Beta short-read assay. TCRdb re-derived calls from the PCR reads in MiXCR, one entry per CDR3 protein. The data contain under 20,000 distinct CDR3 sequences, about 39% of them singletons. This record belongs to a study of vaccination and CD4 T cells after COVID-19. Treatment: 10-day PBMC culture with coronavirus spike peptide pools or control peptides (ViraFEST assay). Here the sequenced sample was CD4+ T cells from blood, cultured in vitro, taken before SARS-CoV-2 vaccination. This clonotype was sampled from a human donor who had recovered from COVID-19.

The CDR3 nucleotides are TGTGCCCCACTAGGGGACATCGGAGATGGCTACACCTTC. Its protein product is CAPLGDIGDGYTF. This chain connects TRBV30 to TRBJ1-2, with D possibly TRBD1 on 6 matching bases. There are 13 residues in the CDR3. In germline, CDR1 is GTSNPN, CDR2 SVGIG (reference sequence). Trimming stripped 8 bases from V and 6 bases from J, with 19 bases between. Filled out from reference TRBV30 and TRBJ1-2, the complete variable domain reads SQTIHQWPATLVQPVGSPLSLECTVEGTSNPNLYWYRQAAGRGLQLLFYSVGIGQISSEVPQNLSASRPQDRQFILSSKKLLLSDSGFYLCAPLGDIGDGYTFGSGTRLTVV.